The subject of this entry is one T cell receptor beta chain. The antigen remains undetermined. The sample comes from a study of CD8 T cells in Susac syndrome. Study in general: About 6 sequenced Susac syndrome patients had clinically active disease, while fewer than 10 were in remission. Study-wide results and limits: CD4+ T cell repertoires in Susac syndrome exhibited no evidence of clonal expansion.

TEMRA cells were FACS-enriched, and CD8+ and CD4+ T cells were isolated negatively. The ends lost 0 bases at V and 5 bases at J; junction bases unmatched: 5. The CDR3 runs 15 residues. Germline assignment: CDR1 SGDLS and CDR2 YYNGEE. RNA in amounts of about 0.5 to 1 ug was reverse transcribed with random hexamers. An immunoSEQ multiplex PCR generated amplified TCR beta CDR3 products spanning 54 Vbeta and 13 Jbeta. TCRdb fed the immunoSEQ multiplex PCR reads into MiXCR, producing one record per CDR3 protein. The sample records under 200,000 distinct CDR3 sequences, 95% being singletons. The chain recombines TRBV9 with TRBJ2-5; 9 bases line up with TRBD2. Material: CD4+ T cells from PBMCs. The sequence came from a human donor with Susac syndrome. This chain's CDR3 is CASSVVGTSSETQYF. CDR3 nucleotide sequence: TGTGCCAGCAGCGTAGTGGGGACTAGCTCGGAGACCCAGTACTTC.